This T cell receptor beta chain was retrieved from a study of T cell clonality in common variable immunodeficiency. Some clones are missing from TCRdb's copy, which holds only in-frame ones; the method was immunoSEQ multiplex PCR. Altogether 45,000 to 55,000 clones were found in the sample, and no singletons occur. This clone was detected ten times or more. Read data end 3 residues before the CDR3 end; the end is taken from the germline J gene. The J segment lost 1 base and the V segment lost 5 bases, leaving 5 bases of the junction unmatched. Germline lookup yields CDR1 SEHNR and CDR2 FQNEAQ (reference sequence). This CDR3 spans 15 amino acids.

The chain is built from TRBV7-9 and TRBJ1-1; 9 bases agree with TRBD1. The clonotype originates from a person aged 18 to 75 in good health. Sequenced input: peripheral blood mononuclear cells. The CDR3 sequence: CASSADRGSNTEAFF. The covered CDR3 bases are TGTGCCAGCAGCGCAGACAGGGGGTCGAACACTGAA.